This T cell receptor (beta chain) appears in the sequencing data of a study of cytomegalovirus exposure and HLA in healthy donors. Study summary: Some 200 million T cells yielded over 90 million unique TCR beta sequences in earlier analysis.

The PCR ran on 60 Vbeta and 13 Jbeta primers. Assay used: immunoSEQ multiplex PCR; TCRdb lists only in-frame clones, some missing. The sample shows 130,000 to 150,000 clones, roughly 10% of them seen only once. This clone was seen only a few times. The antigen remains unidentified. Each donor was healthy, and each was a bone marrow donor. CDR1 is SQVTM and CDR2 is ANQGSEA in the germline V gene. After removal of 6 bases from V and 6 bases from J, the junction contained 9 bases not matched to a gene. The CDR3 has 13 residues. Study-wide results and caveats: Among donors in an Asian-associated ancestry cluster, a later analysis reportedly found fewer N-insertions than the roughly 610-donor mean.

V gene TRBV29-1 combines with J gene TRBJ1-2; 8 nucleotides align to TRBD1. The sample taken for sequencing was PBMCs. The sequence was obtained from a male donor in good health and CMV-seronegative. The DNA of the CDR3 is TGCAGCGTGCACAACCAGGACAGGGATGGCTACACCTTC. Its protein product is CSVHNQDRDGYTF.